This TCR beta chain derives from a study of CD8 T cells in Susac syndrome. CDR1 and CDR2 from the germline V gene are SGHVS and FNYEAQ. Trimming left V 4 bases short and J 4 bases short, with 20 bases between. The CDR3 is 17 residues long. RNA, at about 0.45 to 1 ug, was reverse transcribed with random hexamers. TCRdb analysed the immunoSEQ multiplex PCR reads with MiXCR anew, one entry per CDR3 protein. The table lists some 160,000 distinct CDR3 sequences, approximately 94% of them singletons. The clonotype originates from a human donor with Susac syndrome. Sequencing was performed on CD4+ T cells from PBMCs. The V and J genes are TRBV7-6 and TRBJ1-5, with D maybe TRBD1 (6 bases). The CDR3 loop reads CASSSQPGIDRNQPQHF. In DNA, the CDR3 is TGTGCCAGCAGCTCCCAACCGGGGATCGACAGGAATCAGCCCCAGCATTTT.